These 14 T cell receptor beta chains came from one sample sequenced in a study of T-cell reconstitution after alpha-beta-depleted transplantation in children. This sample's TCRbeta library carried unique molecular identifier barcodes. TCRdb re-called the PCR reads through MiXCR, storing one row per CDR3 protein. There are fewer than 150,000 distinct CDR3 sequences in the sample; about 9.9% occur only once, and around 24% lies in the top ten. Sequenced material: PBMCs, mostly from graft donor cells, taken 180 days after TCRalphabeta/CD19-depleted stem cell transplant. All receptors come from a girl in the first two years of life who had a stem cell transplant for combined immunodeficiency, so the T cells may come from the graft donor.

This clonotype showed up just a few times. The V and J genes are TRBV20-1 and TRBJ2-5, with D possibly matching TRBD2 (6 bases). Germline CDR1 reads DFQATT; CDR2 reads SNEGSKA (reference sequence). The CDR3 spans 14 residues. The germline V and J ends were trimmed by 1 base and 4 bases, with 13 bases remaining between them. The CDR3 DNA sequence: TGCAGTGCTAGAGTGGGGGGTCGAGGAGAGACCCAGTACTTC. Amino acids: CSARVGGRGETQYF.

This chain connects TRBV12-3 or TRBV12-4 to TRBJ2-2; D is possibly TRBD1 (6 bases). This CDR3 spans 15 amino acids. Trimming took off 6 bases at V and 3 bases at J, with 14 bases between the two ends. The CDR3 reads CASSRDRMYTGELFF. The CDR3 nucleotides read TGTGCCAGCAGCCGAGACAGGATGTACACCGGGGAGCTGTTTTTT.

V gene TRBV2 combines with J gene TRBJ1-2; a weak D match, TRBD1 (6 bases). Germline loops: CDR1 SNHLY, CDR2 FYNNEI. Trimming shortened V by 9 bases and J by 5 bases, and 13 bases separated the two germline ends. The CDR3 contains 12 residues. The CDR3 sequence is CARQGRTYGYTF. In DNA form, the CDR3 reads TGTGCCAGACAGGGTCGCACTTATGGCTACACCTTC. Full variable domain (outside the CDR3, taken from reference TRBV2 and TRBJ1-2): EPEVTQTPSHQVTQMGQEVILRCVPISNHLYFYWYRQILGQKVEFLVSFYNNEISEKSEIFDDQFSVERPDGSNFTLKIRSTKLEDSAMYFCARQGRTYGYTFGSGTRLTVV.

This clonotype was seen only a few times. J is TRBJ1-4 and V is TRBV20-1; weak D call: TRBD1 (6 bases). Per germline, CDR1 DFQATT and CDR2 SNEGSKA (reference sequence). The CDR3 is 12 residues long. V dropped 6 bases and J dropped 5 bases, with 10 bases sitting between them. DNA of the CDR3: TGCAGTGCAGGGGACAAGAATGAAAAACTGTTTTTT. Its protein is CSAGDKNEKLFF.

This chain uses TRBV5-1 with TRBJ2-3; 12 bases are a match to TRBD2. Losses at the gene ends were 3 bases for V and 5 bases for J; bases not matched to a gene: 7. This CDR3 contains 16 residues. Germline V gene data show CDR1 as SGHRS and CDR2 as YFSETQ. In DNA form, the CDR3 reads TGCGCCAGCAGCTCCCTAGCGGGAGGGCCAGGAGATACGCAGTATTTT. Protein product: CASSSLAGGPGDTQYF.

CDR3 bases: TGCAGTGCTAGCCCTACGGCGGGGACGGGGCAGTACTTC. Translated, it gives CSASPTAGTGQYF. The chain joins TRBV20-1 to TRBJ2-7, with D possibly being TRBD2 (6 bases). With 3 bases removed from V and 9 bases from J, the gap between germline ends came to 18 bases. From germline, CDR1 is DFQATT and CDR2 SNEGSKA (reference sequence). The CDR3 extends over 13 amino acids.

This clonotype was detected a few times. The V and J genes are TRBV28 and TRBJ2-6; D is unclear. This CDR3 comprises 15 residues. Trimming removed 3 bases at V and 0 bases at J, with 6 bases between. Germline CDR1 and CDR2: MDHEN and SYDVKM. The CDR3 DNA reads as TGTGCCAGCAGTTTGCCGTTCTCTGGGGCCAACGTCCTGACTTTC. Amino acid sequence: CASSLPFSGANVLTF. Full variable domain (missing parts from reference TRBV28 and TRBJ2-6): DVKVTQSSRYLVKRTGEKVFLECVQDMDHENMFWYRQDPGLGLRLIYFSYDVKMKEKGDIPEGYSVSREKKERFSLILESASTNQTSMYLCASSLPFSGANVLTFGAGSRLTVL.

This clonotype was picked up a small number of times. The chain is built from TRBV2 and TRBJ2-1; D might be TRBD2 (6 bases). The germline V gene has CDR1 SNHLY and CDR2 FYNNEI. V shed 7 bases and J shed 2 bases, with 9 bases lying between them. There are 13 residues in the CDR3. The CDR3 protein is CASKRLAYNEQFF. In DNA, the CDR3 is TGTGCCAGCAAACGACTAGCCTACAATGAGCAGTTCTTC.

The chain has TRBV29-1 and TRBJ2-1; 10 positions match TRBD2. The CDR3 covers 14 residues. Trimming at V came to 4 bases and at J to 7 bases, leaving 7 bases not matched to a gene. From germline, CDR1 is SQVTM and CDR2 ANQGSEA. The CDR3 DNA reads as TGCAGCGTTGTAGGGCTAGCGGGAGTTAATGAGCAGTTCTTC. Protein sequence: CSVVGLAGVNEQFF.

This chain connects TRBV12-3 or TRBV12-4 to TRBJ2-7, with 7 bases identical to TRBD1. V lost 6 bases and J lost 3; bases outside the gene matches: 2. CDR3 length equals 12 residues. The CDR3 sequence: CASRRQGYEQYF. The CDR3 region has the DNA TGTGCCAGCAGGAGACAGGGCTACGAGCAGTACTTC.

This chain links TRBV12-3 or TRBV12-4 with TRBJ2-2, with 9 bases lining up with TRBD1. This CDR3 is built from 16 residues. V lost 4 bases to trimming and J lost 3 bases; unmatched junction nucleotides: 6. The CDR3 coding sequence is TGTGCCAGCAGTTCTCACAGGGGGCGAGACACCGGGGAGCTGTTTTTT. This sequence encodes CASSSHRGRDTGELFF.

This clonotype was found a few times. The chain recombines TRBV18 with TRBJ2-2; D possibly corresponds to TRBD1 (5 bases). The CDR3 consists of 15 residues. Trimming pared 3 bases from V and 5 bases from J, leaving 13 bases between. Germline CDR1 reads KGHSH; CDR2 reads LQKENI. The CDR3 nucleotides are TGTGCCAGCTCACCCGCGGACACTCTTACCGGGGAGCTGTTTTTT. It is translated as CASSPADTLTGELFF.

This clonotype was seen a handful of times. The CDR3 region is CASSLHRGGNQPQHF. CDR3 DNA: TGTGCCAGCAGTCTCCACAGGGGGGGCAATCAGCCCCAGCATTTT. The rearrangement uses TRBV12-3 or TRBV12-4 and TRBJ1-5; 8 positions match TRBD1. CDR3 size: 15 residues. With V trimmed by 5 bases and J by 2 bases, 5 bases remained unmatched.

This clonotype was recorded a few times. V and J are TRBV2 and TRBJ1-6; 9 positions agree with TRBD1. Germline loops: CDR1 SNHLY, CDR2 FYNNEI. The V gene end was trimmed by 6 bases and the J gene end by 2 bases; junction bases not matched to a gene: 5. The CDR3 loop spans 16 amino acids. The CDR3 coding sequence is TGTGCCAGCAGCGTGGACAGGGGCGCCTATAATTCACCCCTCCACTTT. Its translation is CASSVDRGAYNSPLHF.